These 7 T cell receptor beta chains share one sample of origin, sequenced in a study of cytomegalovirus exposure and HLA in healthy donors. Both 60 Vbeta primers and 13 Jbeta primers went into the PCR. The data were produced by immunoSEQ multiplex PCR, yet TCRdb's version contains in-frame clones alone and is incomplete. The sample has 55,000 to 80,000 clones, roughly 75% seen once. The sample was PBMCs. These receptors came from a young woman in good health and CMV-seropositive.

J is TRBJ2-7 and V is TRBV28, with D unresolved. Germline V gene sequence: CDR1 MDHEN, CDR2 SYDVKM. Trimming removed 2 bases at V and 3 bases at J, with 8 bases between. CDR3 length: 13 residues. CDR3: CASSLKQLYEQYF. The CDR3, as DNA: TGTGCCAGCAGTTTAAAACAGCTCTACGAGCAGTACTTC.

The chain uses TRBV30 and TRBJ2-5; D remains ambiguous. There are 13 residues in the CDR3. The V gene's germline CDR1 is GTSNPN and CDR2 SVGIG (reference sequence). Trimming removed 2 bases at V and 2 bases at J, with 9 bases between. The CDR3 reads CAWSPTLQETQYF. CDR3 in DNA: TGTGCCTGGAGTCCGACTCTTCAAGAGACCCAGTACTTC.

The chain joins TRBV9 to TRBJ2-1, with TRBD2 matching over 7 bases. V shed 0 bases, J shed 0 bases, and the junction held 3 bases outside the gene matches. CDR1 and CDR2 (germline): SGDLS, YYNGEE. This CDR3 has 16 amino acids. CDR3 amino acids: CASSVDGGSSYNEQFF. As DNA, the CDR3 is TGTGCCAGCAGCGTAGATGGCGGGAGCTCCTACAATGAGCAGTTCTTC.

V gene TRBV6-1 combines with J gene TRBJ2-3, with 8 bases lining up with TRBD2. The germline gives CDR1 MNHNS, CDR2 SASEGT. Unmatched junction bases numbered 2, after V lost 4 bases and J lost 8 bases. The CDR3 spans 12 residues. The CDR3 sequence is CASSAAGVTQYF. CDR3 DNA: TGTGCCAGCAGTGCAGCGGGAGTTACGCAGTATTTT.

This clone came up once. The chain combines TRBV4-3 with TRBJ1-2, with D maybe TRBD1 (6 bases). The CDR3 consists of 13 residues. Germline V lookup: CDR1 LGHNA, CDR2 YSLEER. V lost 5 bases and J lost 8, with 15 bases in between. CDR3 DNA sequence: TGCGCCAGCAGCTACAGCTACAGGGACGGCTACACCTTC. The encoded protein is CASSYSYRDGYTF.

Here the CDR3 DNA reads TGTGCCAGCAGCTTAGTTGGGAGGTCAGGCTGGAACATTCAGTACTTC. This gives the protein CASSLVGRSGWNIQYF. The chain combines TRBV11-1 with TRBJ2-4; tentative D call: TRBD2 (6 bases). V was trimmed by 1 base and J by 7 bases, leaving 17 bases between them. The CDR3 is 16 amino acids. Germline V lookup: CDR1 SGHAT, CDR2 FQDESV (reference sequence).

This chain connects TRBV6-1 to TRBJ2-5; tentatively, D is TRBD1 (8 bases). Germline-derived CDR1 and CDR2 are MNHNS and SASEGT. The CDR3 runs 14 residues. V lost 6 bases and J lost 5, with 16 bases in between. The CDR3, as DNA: TGTGCCAGCAGGCGGACAGGGAGGGGGGAGACCCAGTACTTC. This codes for CASRRTGRGETQYF.